The 26 T cell receptor beta chains below were found in one sample sequenced in a study of T cells expressing NK-cell markers. TCRdb re-analyzed the 5' RACE reads; it lists each CDR3 protein once, without DNA. Its listing shows about 430,000 distinct CDR3 sequences. The specimen was blood T cells: a sorted CD56 or NKG2C T cell subset, CD4+ or CD8+ T cells, or bulk PBMC T cells (not recorded which). The receptor set was obtained from a woman in her fifties or sixties in good health.

V and J are TRBV12-3 or TRBV12-4 and TRBJ2-3; TCRdb calls TRBD2, which cannot be checked without DNA. This CDR3 is built from 11 residues. This CDR3 is CASSELGAQYF.

The chain combines TRBV20-1 with TRBJ1-4. In germline, CDR1 is DFQATT, CDR2 SNEGSKA (reference sequence). CDR3 length: 18 residues. The CDR3 region is CSAREAGRGKSTNEKLFF.

The V and J genes are TRBV12-3 or TRBV12-4 and TRBJ2-1; the TCRdb call, TRBD2, lacks DNA for checking. The CDR3 is 16 residues long. The CDR3 sequence: CASNRAGGPPGNEQFF.

CDR3 region: CATSWDPTTYNEQFF. The chain combines TRBV15 with TRBJ2-1; TCRdb's D call of TRBD1 is untestable without DNA. The germline V gene has CDR1 LNHNV and CDR2 YYDKDF (reference sequence). The CDR3 has 15 residues.

This chain's CDR3 is CASSQDRLAGGAIRYF. The chain joins TRBV14 to TRBJ2-3; as DNA is missing, the TRBD2 call by TCRdb cannot be tested. The CDR3 contains 16 residues. CDR1 is SGHDN and CDR2 is FVKESK in the germline V gene.

CDR3 sequence reads: CASSYTSGNTEAFF. The chain combines TRBV3-1 with TRBJ1-1. The germline gives CDR1 LGHDT, CDR2 YNNKEL (reference sequence). The CDR3 loop spans 14 amino acids. The entire variable domain, with the rest obtained from reference TRBV3-1 and TRBJ1-1, is as follows: DTAVSQTPKYLVTQMGNDKSIKCEQNLGHDTMYWYKQDSKKFLKIMFSYNNKELIINETVPNRFSPKSPDKAHLNLHINSLELGDSAVYFCASSYTSGNTEAFFGQGTRLTVV.

The V call is TRBV3-1, the J call TRBJ2-3. Looked up from germline, CDR1 is LGHDT and CDR2 is YNNKEL (reference sequence). The CDR3 consists of 15 residues. The CDR3 spells CASSQRRGFGDTQYF.

V gene TRBV5-1 combines with J gene TRBJ2-3; no DNA is available, so the TRBD2 call from TCRdb remains unchecked. There are 15 residues in the CDR3. In germline, CDR1 is SGHRS, CDR2 YFSETQ. CDR3 in amino acids: CASKRGEREADTQYF.

The chain combines TRBV12-3 or TRBV12-4 with TRBJ1-2; the D gene TCRdb calls, TRBD1, cannot be checked with no DNA. CDR3 length: 13 amino acids. The chain's CDR3 is CASSTGGDSGYTF.

The J gene is TRBJ2-1, the V gene TRBV6-5; TCRdb selects TRBD2, and the lack of DNA leaves this call unchecked. The length of the CDR3 is 14 residues. The germline V gene encodes CDR1 MNHEY and CDR2 SVGAGI. CDR3 sequence: CASGTGTSGRGQFF.

The chain combines TRBV5-1 with TRBJ2-1; TCRdb lists TRBD1, though no DNA is available to test this call. Germline CDR1 and CDR2: SGHRS and YFSETQ. The CDR3 spans 17 residues. CDR3 sequence reads: CASSPLTGTGGYNEQFF.

The rearrangement uses TRBV7-6 and TRBJ2-1; TCRdb indicates TRBD2, and absent DNA this call remains unverified. Germline CDR1 is SGHVS and CDR2 is FNYEAQ. The CDR3 runs 17 residues. This CDR3 reads CASSSGTSGSFDNEQFF.

V usage is TRBV27 and J usage is TRBJ2-1; no DNA is available, so the TRBD2 call from TCRdb remains unchecked. The CDR3 runs to 17 residues. Germline V gene lookup returns CDR1 MNHEY and CDR2 SMNVEV (reference sequence). This CDR3 is CASSPRGGGRAVNEQFF.

The chain uses TRBV9 and TRBJ2-5; TCRdb designates TRBD2, a call that cannot be tested without DNA. Germline V gene data show CDR1 as SGDLS and CDR2 as YYNGEE. There are 17 residues in the CDR3. CDR3 loop: CASSAAPGAGGQETQYF.

The CDR3 is CASPPEGQENNQPQHF. The chain carries TRBV5-4 and TRBJ1-5; the TRBD1 assignment by TCRdb is unverifiable without DNA. CDR1 SGHNT and CDR2 YYREEE come from the germline V gene (reference sequence). The CDR3 is 16 amino acids.

The chain is built from TRBV15 and TRBJ2-7; TCRdb's D call of TRBD2 is untestable without DNA. The CDR3 is 15 residues long. Germline-derived CDR1 and CDR2 are LNHNV and YYDKDF (reference sequence). The CDR3 protein is CATSRDRGNTYEQYF.

The J gene is TRBJ2-1, the V gene TRBV13. CDR1 PRHDT and CDR2 FYEKMQ come from the germline V gene (reference sequence). The CDR3 length is 16 residues. CDR3: CASSVLAGVTYNEQFF.

The J gene is TRBJ2-3, the V gene TRBV5-6; TCRdb names TRBD2, which stays unverified in the absence of DNA. CDR3 length: 13 amino acids. Germline loops: CDR1 SGHDT, CDR2 YYEEEE. CDR3 sequence reads: CASSLRLLGTQYF.

The chain carries TRBV4-2 and TRBJ2-2. Germline CDR1 and CDR2: LGHNA and YNFKEQ. This CDR3 region has 15 residues. This CDR3 is CASSRSTQDTGELFF.

The chain links TRBV20-1 to TRBJ2-1; the TCRdb D gene call, TRBD2, has no DNA to confirm it. The CDR3 is 17 amino acids. Germline V gene sequence: CDR1 DFQATT, CDR2 SNEGSKA (reference sequence). The CDR3 sequence is CSARGGSGPSSYNEQFF.

This chain's CDR3 is CASSEWGTGAGNEQFF. This rearrangement joins TRBV10-1 to TRBJ2-1; with no DNA, the TCRdb D assignment of TRBD1 cannot be verified. This CDR3 region has 16 residues. Germline V gene lookup returns CDR1 WNHNN and CDR2 SYGVQD (reference sequence).

The V and J genes are TRBV24-1 and TRBJ2-3; TCRdb selects TRBD1, and the lack of DNA leaves this call unchecked. Germline lookup yields CDR1 KGHDR and CDR2 SFDVKD. CDR3 size: 15 residues. Here the CDR3 reads CATSAQGAGTDTQYF.

The rearrangement joins TRBV7-2 to TRBJ1-4; TCRdb designates TRBD1, a call that cannot be tested without DNA. This CDR3 comprises 12 residues. Germline CDR1 reads SGHTA; CDR2 reads FQGNSA. CDR3: CASSLDSKKLFF.

This chain uses TRBV12-3 or TRBV12-4 with TRBJ1-1. This CDR3 region has 14 residues. The CDR3 is CASSPQVRATEAFF.

This chain joins TRBV20-1 and TRBJ2-1; TCRdb indicates TRBD1, and absent DNA this call remains unverified. The CDR3 has 17 residues. Per germline, CDR1 DFQATT and CDR2 SNEGSKA (reference sequence). The CDR3 loop reads CSARLRGGRRSYNEQFF.

The chain is built from TRBV20-1 and TRBJ2-5. The CDR3 has 11 amino acids. From germline, CDR1 is DFQATT and CDR2 SNEGSKA (reference sequence). The CDR3 reads CSAETEETQYF.